The 21 T cell receptor beta chains reported below all come from one sample, sequenced in a study of naive CD8 T cells in extremely preterm neonates (dated by TCRdb to about 2017). Libraries were built with the immunoSEQ multiplex PCR assay. The table comes from immuneACCESS by way of TCRdb, which keeps in-frame sequences with V and J called. Part of the clones is missing from these tables; in studies checked, under half for an unresolved V gene and the rest for unknown reasons. The sample profile shows 6,500 to 9,000 clones; just under 98% of them were found once. Over 0.3% of the sample rests with the top ten. Input material: naive CD8+ T cells from blood. The receptors shown here come from a human donor in good health.

The V and J genes are TRBV27 and TRBJ1-3; possible D gene TRBD1, 5 bases. The germline V gene encodes CDR1 MNHEY and CDR2 SMNVEV (reference sequence). CDR3 length: 18 residues. The V gene lost 2 bases and the J gene lost 0 bases, with 17 bases spanning the gap. This CDR3 is CASSLRTLFFGSGNTIYF. DNA for the CDR3: TGTGCCAGCAGTTTAAGGACATTATTTTTTGGCTCTGGAAACACCATATATTTT.

This chain uses TRBV2 with TRBJ2-1, with a tentative D call TRBD2 (7 bases). The V end was cut by 9 bases, the J end by 0 bases, with 18 bases between. CDR1 and CDR2 from the germline V gene are SNHLY and FYNNEI. The CDR3 covers 16 residues. This CDR3 reads CAREKGGSRSYNEQFF. In nucleotides, the CDR3 is TGTGCCAGGGAGAAGGGGGGGTCTCGCTCCTACAATGAGCAGTTCTTC.

The chain uses TRBV4-1 and TRBJ2-1; tentatively, D is TRBD2 (5 bases). Germline CDR1 and CDR2: MGHRA and YSYEKL. The CDR3 consists of 15 residues. The V end lost 1 base, the J end lost 5 bases, and 12 bases lay between the germline ends. The DNA of the CDR3 is TGCGCCAGCAGCCAAGTCTTGCTAGCTGACAATGAGCAGTTCTTC. It translates to CASSQVLLADNEQFF.

This rearrangement joins TRBV6-1 to TRBJ1-2; D gene unclear. This CDR3 comprises 15 residues. CDR1 and CDR2 from the germline V gene are MNHNS and SASEGT. The V gene lost 3 bases and the J gene lost 8 bases, with 19 bases spanning the gap. CDR3 protein: CASSEFREGPRGYTF. The CDR3 DNA reads as TGTGCCAGCAGTGAGTTTAGGGAGGGCCCTCGAGGCTACACCTTC.

The V and J genes are TRBV11-1 and TRBJ2-7, with unresolved D. V was pared by 2 bases and J by 4 bases, with 9 bases between. Germline CDR1 and CDR2: SGHAT and FQDESV (reference sequence). The CDR3 length is 13 residues. The CDR3 DNA reads as TGTGCCAGCAGCTTACGCCACGGTTACGAGCAGTACTTC. It yields the protein CASSLRHGYEQYF.

The genes are TRBV5-1 and TRBJ2-3; the D is unclear. Trimming removed 4 bases at V and 0 bases at J, with 6 bases between. The CDR3 extends over 13 amino acids. Germline V gene sequence: CDR1 SGHRS, CDR2 YFSETQ. The CDR3 is CASSATSTDTQYF. For the CDR3, the DNA is TGCGCCAGCAGCGCTACTAGCACAGATACGCAGTATTTT.

The rearrangement links TRBV30 to TRBJ2-1; 7 bases are a match to TRBD2. The V segment lost 4 bases and the J segment 7 bases; nucleotides outside the gene matches: 10. This CDR3 is 14 amino acids long. The germline gives CDR1 GTSNPN, CDR2 SVGIG (reference sequence). CDR3 in amino acids: CAWTGGGAGNEQFF. In DNA form, the CDR3 reads TGTGCCTGGACGGGGGGAGGGGCCGGGAATGAGCAGTTCTTC.

V is TRBV11-3 and J is TRBJ2-5; no clear D. Trimming took off 3 bases at V and 0 bases at J, with 8 bases between the two ends. The CDR3 spans 14 residues. Per the germline V gene, CDR1 is SGHNT and CDR2 is YENEEA. In DNA, the CDR3 is TGTGCCAGCAGCTTGCTTGCGTACCAAGAGACCCAGTACTTC. This codes for CASSLLAYQETQYF.

The V and J genes are TRBV29-1 and TRBJ1-2, with a possible D match to TRBD1 (6 bases). Trimming took off 5 bases at V and 10 bases at J, with 14 bases between the two ends. From germline, CDR1 is SQVTM and CDR2 ANQGSEA. This CDR3 spans 11 amino acids. CDR3 in DNA: TGCAGCGTTCCAGAGGGGGGGGCCTACACCTTC. This gives the protein CSVPEGGAYTF.

The chain uses TRBV6-1 and TRBJ1-2; D is ambiguous. V lost 0 bases, J lost 4 bases, and 9 bases lay in between. The V gene's germline CDR1 is MNHNS and CDR2 SASEGT. The CDR3 length is 14 residues. Here the CDR3 DNA reads TGTGCCAGCAGTGAAGCAAACTCCCTCTATGGCTACACCTTC. Protein: CASSEANSLYGYTF.

This chain uses TRBV19 with TRBJ2-3, with D possibly matching TRBD2 (5 bases). Germline assignment: CDR1 LNHDA and CDR2 SQIVND (reference sequence). The CDR3 has 15 amino acids. Between the trimmed V and J ends, which lost 3 bases and 2 bases, there was a span of 12 bases. This CDR3 reads CASSIAVEVTDTQYF. In DNA, the CDR3 is TGTGCCAGTAGTATCGCGGTGGAGGTCACAGATACGCAGTATTTT.

This chain links TRBV25-1 with TRBJ1-5; D possibly corresponds to TRBD1 (6 bases). The CDR3 has 13 residues. Germline V CDR1 and CDR2: MGHDK, SYGVNS. V was shortened by 5 bases and J by 7 bases, with 12 bases between the two germline ends. As DNA, the CDR3 is TGTGCCAGCAGTCCAGGGGATTGGCAGCCCCAGCATTTT. It specifies CASSPGDWQPQHF.

This clone was observed a single time. This sequence joins TRBV28 and TRBJ2-3; the match to TRBD2 covers 13 bases. The CDR3 covers 18 residues. V was pared by 5 bases and J by 4 bases, with 12 bases of the junction left unmatched. Per germline, CDR1 MDHEN and CDR2 SYDVKM. The CDR3 spells CASSNGTSGVPGADTQYF. The CDR3 DNA follows: TGTGCCAGCAGTAACGGGACTAGCGGGGTCCCTGGGGCAGATACGCAGTATTTT.

The chain is built from TRBV5-4 and TRBJ2-7; 10 nucleotides agree with TRBD1. The CDR3 totals 17 residues. V dropped 0 bases and J dropped 3; count of bases not matched to a gene: 9. Germline V gene lookup returns CDR1 SGHNT and CDR2 YYREEE (reference sequence). CDR3 amino acids: CASSLGPGDRGFYEQYF. DNA of the CDR3: TGTGCCAGCAGCTTGGGGCCCGGGGACAGGGGATTCTACGAGCAGTACTTC. The full variable domain, its missing parts supplied by reference TRBV5-4 and TRBJ2-7, is ETGVTQSPTHLIKTRGQQVTLRCSSQSGHNTVSWYQQALGQGPQFIFQYYREEENGRGNFPPRFSGLQFPNYSSELNVNALELDDSALYLCASSLGPGDRGFYEQYFGPGTRLTVT.

The chain links TRBV11-2 to TRBJ2-7, with D possibly TRBD2 on 6 matching bases. Germline V gene sequence: CDR1 SGHAT, CDR2 FQNNGV. V lost 4 bases and J 0 bases, leaving 13 bases between the germline ends. The CDR3 contains 15 residues. CDR3 sequence reads: CASSSNRGSSYEQYF. The CDR3 DNA reads as TGTGCCAGCAGCTCAAACCGGGGGAGCTCCTACGAGCAGTACTTC.

V and J are TRBV7-9 and TRBJ2-1; tentative D call: TRBD2 (5 bases). Per the germline V gene, CDR1 is SEHNR and CDR2 is FQNEAQ (reference sequence). The CDR3 extends over 14 amino acids. Trimming removed 2 bases at V and 8 bases at J, with 13 bases between. In nucleotides, the CDR3 is TGTGCCAGCAGCTTATCGTACGGGGTGGATGAGCAGTTCTTC. Translated, it gives CASSLSYGVDEQFF.

J is TRBJ2-7 and V is TRBV9, with no clear D. Germline V gene data show CDR1 as SGDLS and CDR2 as YYNGEE. CDR3 size: 12 residues. The V end lost 3 bases, the J end lost 6 bases, and 10 bases lay between the germline ends. DNA of the CDR3: TGTGCCAGCAGCGACTTAAACTCCGAGCAGTACTTC. This translates into CASSDLNSEQYF.

CDR3 in amino acids: CASSPRTSGRARANEQFF. CDR3 sequence (DNA): TGTGCCAGCAGTCCGAGGACTAGCGGGAGGGCCCGAGCAAATGAGCAGTTCTTC. The rearrangement joins TRBV28 to TRBJ2-1, with 15 positions matching TRBD2. The CDR3 spans 18 residues. CDR1 is MDHEN, CDR2 SYDVKM, per germline. Trimming at V came to 5 bases and at J to 7 bases, leaving 12 bases not matched to a gene.

The chain links TRBV2 to TRBJ2-7; D not certain. CDR1 is SNHLY, CDR2 FYNNEI, per germline. The CDR3 has 11 amino acids. Trimming removed 7 bases from V and 9 bases from J, with 13 bases in between. CDR3 protein: CASILELAQYF. The CDR3 DNA reads as TGTGCCAGCATATTAGAGCTCGCGCAGTACTTC.

The chain uses TRBV7-2 and TRBJ2-5; TRBD1 might be the D (5 bases). Germline assignment: CDR1 SGHTA and CDR2 FQGNSA. Trimming stripped 4 bases from V and 5 bases from J, with 20 bases between. This CDR3 is 16 amino acids long. The CDR3: CASSSSGPGQVETQYF. CDR3 nucleotide sequence: TGTGCCAGCAGCTCCTCCGGGCCAGGGCAGGTGGAGACCCAGTACTTC. Full variable domain (rest looked up from reference TRBV7-2 and TRBJ2-5): GAGVSQSPSNKVTEKGKDVELRCDPISGHTALYWYRQSLGQGLEFLIYFQGNSAPDKSGLPSDRFSAERTGGSVSTLTIQRTQQEDSAVYLCASSSSGPGQVETQYFGPGTRLLVL.

On this clone: The junction departs from the called germline gene at one end, perhaps through a read error. The V gene is TRBV6-1, the J gene TRBJ2-5; tentative D call: TRBD2 (5 bases). CDR3 size: 14 residues. The germline gives CDR1 MNHNS, CDR2 SASEGT. The DNA for the CDR3 is TGTGCCAGCAGGCCGCGGACTTTCCAAGATACCCAGTACTTC. This translates into CASRPRTFQDTQYF.